This T cell receptor beta chain was documented in a study of shared clonotypes between healthy human individuals. V was cut by 5 bases and J by 2 bases, with 10 bases left in between. CDR1 is SGHKS and CDR2 is YYEKEE in the germline V gene (reference sequence). This CDR3 is built from 13 residues. Genomic DNA (from each subset) was split evenly across several immunoSEQ plates. Only in-frame clones appear in the TCRdb table, and some are missing; sequencing was by immunoSEQ multiplex PCR. In the table there are roughly 2.2 million clones, approximately 95% of which are singletons. The source is a man between 18 and 35 years old in good health. Some clones in this sample may be carry-over from other donors' samples. This sequence joins TRBV5-5 and TRBJ1-2; D unresolved. Sequencing used naive CD4+ T cells from PBMCs. Subset of the sample: CD45RA+ positively selected. CDR3 protein: CASSSAGNYGYTF. Here the CDR3 DNA reads TGTGCCAGCAGTTCCGCGGGGAACTATGGCTACACCTTC.